This T cell receptor beta chain was recorded in a study of T cells after yellow fever vaccination. Study-level points and caveats: Compared with primary, the secondary response was weaker and peaked at day 5, not 15.

The TCR cDNA carried a universal primer site and UMIs from 5'RACE template switching. Each CDR3 protein gets one entry after TCRdb re-called the 5' RACE reads with MiXCR. The table includes tens of thousands of distinct CDR3 sequences, about 7.2% detected once. This clonotype was found a few times. Its antigen is not known. The starting material was CD8+ T cells sorted from PBMCs, obtained 9 to 11 days after the first yellow fever vaccination. This clonotype was obtained from a man aged 18 to 35 who received the YFV17D yellow fever vaccine.

CDR3 in amino acids: CASSQLRTALTETQYF. The CDR3 DNA reads as TGTGCCAGCAGCCAGCTGCGGACCGCATTAACAGAGACCCAGTACTTC. The chain recombines TRBV7-9 with TRBJ2-5; unclear D gene. Germline CDR1 reads SEHNR; CDR2 reads FQNEAQ (reference sequence). This CDR3 comprises 16 residues. Trimming shortened V by 5 bases and J by 4 bases, and 20 bases separated the two germline ends.